This TCR beta chain comes out of a study of T-cell reconstitution after alpha-beta-depleted transplantation in children. The TCRbeta library was prepared with unique molecular identifiers. TCRdb reprocessed the PCR reads via MiXCR and lists one record per CDR3 protein. The table lists approximately 250,000 distinct CDR3 sequences, roughly 24% of them singletons. This clonotype was seen repeatedly, ten times or more. What it recognizes is unknown. Study-wide results and limits: T-cell counts and diversity at one year following transplant were attributed mainly to newly produced T cells. Recipient T cells and thymic progenitors that survived were the source of the high TCRbeta diversity seen at day 60 in some patients. In patients about two months after transplant, alpha-beta T cells reportedly arose from several hundred expanded graft clones.

With 4 bases removed from V and 9 bases from J, the gap between germline ends came to 14 bases. This CDR3 has 13 amino acids. CDR1 SGDLS and CDR2 YYNGEE come from the germline V gene. V and J are TRBV9 and TRBJ2-1, with D possibly TRBD1 on 6 matching bases. Sequences were derived from PBMCs, sampled before TCRalphabeta/CD19-depleted stem cell transplant. This receptor was obtained from a girl aged 2 to 9 with Fanconi anemia, due to receive a stem cell transplant. CDR3 protein: CASSPGQDSEQFF. The CDR3 DNA sequence: TGTGCCAGCAGCCCGGGACAAGACAGTGAGCAGTTCTTC.